This entry lists 8 T cell receptor beta chains sequenced from one sample in a study of radiation and T cells in renal cell carcinoma (dated by TCRdb to about 2020). Taken with the paper, the label for time point translates to: baseline pretreatment blood. The label giving this sample's treatment or condition can be read as: 15 Gy SBRT to primary tumor, nephrectomy 4 weeks later. Library preparation used the immunoSEQ multiplex PCR assay. This immuneACCESS table, as held by TCRdb, lists in-frame sequences with V and J called but not all clones. Of the missing ones, under half trace to an unresolved V gene in checked studies; the others have no known cause. The sample has approximately 140,000 clones on record, 70% to 90% of them singletons. The biggest ten clones account for approximately 24% of the sample. The sample consisted of blood, taken from a patient whose treatment included radiotherapy and nephrectomy. The receptor set was obtained from a woman aged 45-60 years with renal cell carcinoma.

The CDR3 DNA follows: TGTGCCAGCAGTGTTAGTGGAAGGAATGAAAAACTGTTTTTT. Protein: CASSVSGRNEKLFF. The V call is TRBV2, the J call TRBJ1-4; D gene unclear. Germline V lookup: CDR1 SNHLY, CDR2 FYNNEI. This CDR3 spans 14 amino acids. With 4 bases removed from V and 5 bases from J, the gap between germline ends came to 11 bases.

The CDR3 coding sequence is TGTGCCAGCAGCCCGGGACTAGCGGGGGCGAACACCGGGGAGCTGTTTTTT. Translating gives CASSPGLAGANTGELFF. The chain couples TRBV7-2 to TRBJ2-2; 14 bases line up with TRBD2. This CDR3 region has 17 residues. Germline assignment: CDR1 SGHTA and CDR2 FQGNSA. Trimming took 5 bases from V and 0 from J; bases not matched to a gene: 2.

The V gene is TRBV6-5, the J gene TRBJ2-7; tentative D call: TRBD1 (6 bases). The CDR3 is 15 amino acids. With 0 bases removed from V and 3 bases from J, the gap between germline ends came to 12 bases. The V gene's germline CDR1 is MNHEY and CDR2 SVGAGI. CDR3: CASSYSGLGGYEQYF. The CDR3 nucleotides are TGTGCCAGCAGTTACTCCGGGCTAGGGGGCTACGAGCAGTACTTC.

The gene calls are TRBV14 and TRBJ1-5, with D uncertain. Germline lookup yields CDR1 SGHDN and CDR2 FVKESK. V lost 2 bases and J 9 bases, leaving 14 bases between the germline ends. This CDR3 contains 14 residues. CDR3 sequence (DNA): TGTGCCAGCAGCCAATTCCATTCCGCTCCGCCCCAGCATTTT. Translating it yields CASSQFHSAPPQHF. Based on the CDR3 plus reference TRBV14 and TRBJ1-5, the full variable domain is EAGVTQFPSHSVIEKGQTVTLRCDPISGHDNLYWYRRVMGKEIKFLLHFVKESKQDESGMPNNRFLAERTGGTYSTLKVQPAELEDSGVYFCASSQFHSAPPQHFGDGTRLSIL.

The chain uses TRBV5-1 and TRBJ2-5; 10 nucleotides agree with TRBD1. Germline CDR1 SGHRS, CDR2 YFSETQ. J was trimmed by 1 base and V by 3 bases; bases with no gene match: 6. This CDR3 comprises 16 residues. DNA for the CDR3: TGCGCCAGCAGCTCGGGGACAGGGGACGGCCAAGAGACCCAGTACTTC. Protein product: CASSSGTGDGQETQYF.

The CDR3 loop reads CASSLGLGRTQYF. The CDR3 nucleotides are TGTGCCAGCAGCTTAGGGCTGGGACGAACCCAGTACTTC. The chain uses TRBV7-2 and TRBJ2-5, with D perhaps being TRBD1 or TRBD2 (5 bases each). V was clipped by 1 base and J by 8 bases, with 11 bases between them. This CDR3 is 13 amino acids long. The germline gives CDR1 SGHTA, CDR2 FQGNSA.

CDR3 sequence: CASSLVALAGGNEQFF. The CDR3, as DNA: TGTGCCAGCAGCTTAGTGGCACTAGCGGGGGGCAATGAGCAGTTCTTC. The V gene is TRBV7-8, the J gene TRBJ2-1; 12 positions match TRBD2. This CDR3 has 16 amino acids. The V segment lost 1 base and the J segment 6 bases; nucleotides outside the gene matches: 4. Per germline, CDR1 SGHVS and CDR2 FQNEAQ.

This clone was seen a single time. This CDR3 is CASSRMRTGGSETQYF. The DNA of the CDR3 is TGCGCCAGCAGCCGGATGAGGACAGGGGGCTCAGAGACCCAGTACTTC. This rearrangement joins TRBV5-1 to TRBJ2-5, with 11 nucleotides matching TRBD1. The ends lost 4 bases at V and 4 bases at J; junction bases unmatched: 9. The CDR3 sequence is 16 residues long. Germline V CDR1 and CDR2: SGHRS, YFSETQ. The entire variable domain, with the rest obtained from reference TRBV5-1 and TRBJ2-5, is as follows: KAGVTQTPRYLIKTRGQQVTLSCSPISGHRSVSWYQQTPGQGLQFLFEYFSETQRNKGNFPGRFSGRQFSNSRSEMNVSTLELGDSALYLCASSRMRTGGSETQYFGPGTRLLVL.